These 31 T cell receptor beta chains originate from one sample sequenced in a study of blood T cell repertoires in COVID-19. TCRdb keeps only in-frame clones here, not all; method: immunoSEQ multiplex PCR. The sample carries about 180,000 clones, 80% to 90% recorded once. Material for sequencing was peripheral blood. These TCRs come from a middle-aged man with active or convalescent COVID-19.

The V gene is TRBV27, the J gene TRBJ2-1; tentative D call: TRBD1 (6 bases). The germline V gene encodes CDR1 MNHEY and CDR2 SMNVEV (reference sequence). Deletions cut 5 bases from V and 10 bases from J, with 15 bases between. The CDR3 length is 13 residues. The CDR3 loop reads CASSLTGTREQFF. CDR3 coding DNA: TGTGCCAGCAGTCTTACCGGGACAAGAGAGCAGTTCTTC.

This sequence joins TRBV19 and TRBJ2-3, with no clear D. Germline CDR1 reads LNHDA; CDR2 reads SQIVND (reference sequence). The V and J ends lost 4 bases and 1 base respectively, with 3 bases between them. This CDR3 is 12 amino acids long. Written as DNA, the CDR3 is TGTGCCAGTAGTACCGGCACAGATACGCAGTATTTT. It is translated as CASSTGTDTQYF. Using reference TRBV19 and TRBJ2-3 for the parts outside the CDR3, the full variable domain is DGGITQSPKYLFRKEGQNVTLSCEQNLNHDAMYWYRQDPGQGLRLIYYSQIVNDFQKGDIAEGYSVSREKKESFPLTVTSAQKNPTAFYLCASSTGTDTQYFGPGTRLTVL.

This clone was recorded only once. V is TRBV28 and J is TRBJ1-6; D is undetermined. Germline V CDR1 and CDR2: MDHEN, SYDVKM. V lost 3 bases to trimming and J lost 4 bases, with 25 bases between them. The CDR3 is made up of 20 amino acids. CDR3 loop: CASSFGWSYDPSPYNSPLHF. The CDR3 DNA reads TGTGCCAGCAGTTTTGGGTGGTCTTACGACCCTAGTCCTTATAATTCACCCCTCCACTTT.

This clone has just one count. The CDR3 DNA is TGTGCCATATCTGCGGGGGCCATGAACACCGGGGAGCTGTTTTTT. This codes for CAISAGAMNTGELFF. The V call is TRBV24-1, the J call TRBJ2-2; tentative D call: TRBD2 (7 bases). CDR1 is KGHDR, CDR2 SFDVKD, per germline. Trimming left V 11 bases short and J 1 base short, with 16 bases between. CDR3 length equals 15 residues.

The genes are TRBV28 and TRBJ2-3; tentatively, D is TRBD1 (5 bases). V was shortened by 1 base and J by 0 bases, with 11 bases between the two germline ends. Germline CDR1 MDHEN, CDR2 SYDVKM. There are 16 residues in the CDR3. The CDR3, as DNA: TGTGCCAGCAGTTTATCCCTCAGGGCTAGCACAGATACGCAGTATTTT. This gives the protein CASSLSLRASTDTQYF.

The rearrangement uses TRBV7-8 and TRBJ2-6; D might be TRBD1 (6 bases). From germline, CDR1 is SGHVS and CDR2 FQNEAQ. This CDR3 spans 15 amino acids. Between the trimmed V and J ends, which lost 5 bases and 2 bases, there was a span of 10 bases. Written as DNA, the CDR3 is TGTGCCAGCAGCCCCTGGGGGCCTGGGGCCAACGTCCTGACTTTC. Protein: CASSPWGPGANVLTF.

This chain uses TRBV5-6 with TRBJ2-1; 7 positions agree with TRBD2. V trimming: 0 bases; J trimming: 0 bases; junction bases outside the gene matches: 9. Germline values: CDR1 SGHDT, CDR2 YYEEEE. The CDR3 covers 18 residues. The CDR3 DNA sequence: TGTGCCAGCAGCTTGGCACCCCAGCGGGGTAGCTCCTACAATGAGCAGTTCTTC. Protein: CASSLAPQRGSSYNEQFF. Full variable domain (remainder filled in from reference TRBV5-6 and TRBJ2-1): DAGVTQSPTHLIKTRGQQVTLRCSPKSGHDTVSWYQQALGQGPQFIFQYYEEEERQRGNFPDRFSGHQFPNYSSELNVNALLLGDSALYLCASSLAPQRGSSYNEQFFGPGTRLTVL.

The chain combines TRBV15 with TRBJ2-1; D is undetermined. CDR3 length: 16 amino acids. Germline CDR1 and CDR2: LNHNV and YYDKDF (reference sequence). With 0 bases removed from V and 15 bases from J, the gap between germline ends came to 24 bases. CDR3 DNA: TGTGCCACCAGCAGAGAAGTAGTTGCATCGGGTGGTTTGTTGTTCTTC. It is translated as CATSREVVASGGLLFF.

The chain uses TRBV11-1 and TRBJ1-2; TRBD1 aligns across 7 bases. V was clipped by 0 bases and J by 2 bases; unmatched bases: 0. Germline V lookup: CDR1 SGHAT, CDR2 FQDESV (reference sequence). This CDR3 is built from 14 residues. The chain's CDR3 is CASSLAGGNYGYTF. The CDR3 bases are TGTGCCAGCAGCTTAGCAGGGGGCAACTATGGCTACACCTTC.

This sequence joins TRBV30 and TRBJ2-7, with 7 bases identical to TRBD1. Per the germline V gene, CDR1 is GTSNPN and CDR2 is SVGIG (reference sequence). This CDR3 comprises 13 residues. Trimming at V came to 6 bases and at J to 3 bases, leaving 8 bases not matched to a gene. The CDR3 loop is CACSGTAIYEQYF. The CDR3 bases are TGTGCCTGTTCCGGGACAGCTATCTACGAGCAGTACTTC.

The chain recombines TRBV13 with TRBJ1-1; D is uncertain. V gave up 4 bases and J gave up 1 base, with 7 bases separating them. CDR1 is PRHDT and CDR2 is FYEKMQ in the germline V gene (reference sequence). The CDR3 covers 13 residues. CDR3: CASSSKPNTEAFF. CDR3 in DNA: TGTGCCAGCAGCTCGAAGCCGAACACTGAAGCTTTCTTT.

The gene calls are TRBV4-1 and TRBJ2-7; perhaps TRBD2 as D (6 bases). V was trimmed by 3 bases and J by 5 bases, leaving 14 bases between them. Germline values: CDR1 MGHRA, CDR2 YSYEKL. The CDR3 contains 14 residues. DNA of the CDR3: TGCGCCAGCAGCCAGAGGGACTGGTCCGACGAGCAGTACTTC. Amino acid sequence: CASSQRDWSDEQYF.

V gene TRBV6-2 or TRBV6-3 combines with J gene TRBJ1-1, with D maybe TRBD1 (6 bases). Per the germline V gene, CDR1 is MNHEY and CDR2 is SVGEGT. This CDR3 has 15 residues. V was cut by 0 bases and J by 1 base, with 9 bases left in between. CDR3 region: CASSYSPGENTEAFF. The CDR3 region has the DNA TGTGCCAGCAGTTACTCTCCAGGGGAGAACACTGAAGCTTTCTTT.

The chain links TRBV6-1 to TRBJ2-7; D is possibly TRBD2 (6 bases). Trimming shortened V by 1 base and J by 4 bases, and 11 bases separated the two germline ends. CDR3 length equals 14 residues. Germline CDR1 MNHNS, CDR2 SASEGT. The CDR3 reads CASSEVQEGYEQYF. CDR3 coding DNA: TGTGCCAGCAGTGAAGTACAGGAGGGTTACGAGCAGTACTTC.

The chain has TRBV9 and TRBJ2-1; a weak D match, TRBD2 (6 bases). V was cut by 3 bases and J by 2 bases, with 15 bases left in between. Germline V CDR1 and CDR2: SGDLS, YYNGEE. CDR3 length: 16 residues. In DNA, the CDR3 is TGTGCCAGCAGCGCAAGAGGGAGGCTCCCCTACAATGAGCAGTTCTTC. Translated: CASSARGRLPYNEQFF.

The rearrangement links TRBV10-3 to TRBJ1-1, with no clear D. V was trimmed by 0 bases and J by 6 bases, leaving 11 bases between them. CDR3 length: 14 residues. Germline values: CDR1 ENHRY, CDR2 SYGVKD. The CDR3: CAISESNAGAEAFF. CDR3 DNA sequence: TGTGCCATCAGTGAGTCGAATGCGGGCGCTGAAGCTTTCTTT.

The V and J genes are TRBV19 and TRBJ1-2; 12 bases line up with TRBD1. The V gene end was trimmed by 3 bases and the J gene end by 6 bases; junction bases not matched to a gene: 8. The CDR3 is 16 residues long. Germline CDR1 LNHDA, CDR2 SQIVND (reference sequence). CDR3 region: CASSILRDRGHDGYTF. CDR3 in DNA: TGTGCCAGTAGTATTCTTAGGGACAGGGGGCACGATGGCTACACCTTC.

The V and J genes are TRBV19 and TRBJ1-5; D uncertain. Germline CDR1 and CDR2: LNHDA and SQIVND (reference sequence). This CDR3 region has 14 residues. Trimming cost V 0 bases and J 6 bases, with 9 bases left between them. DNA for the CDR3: TGTGCCAGTAGTATAGACGGGTTTGGTCAGCCCCAGCATTTT. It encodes CASSIDGFGQPQHF.

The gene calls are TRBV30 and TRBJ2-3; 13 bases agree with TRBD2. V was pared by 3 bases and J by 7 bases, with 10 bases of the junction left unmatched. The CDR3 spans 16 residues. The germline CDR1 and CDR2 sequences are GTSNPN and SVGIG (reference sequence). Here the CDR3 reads CAWSVPTSGGTYTQYF. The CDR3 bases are TGTGCCTGGAGCGTGCCGACTAGCGGGGGGACTTATACGCAGTATTTT. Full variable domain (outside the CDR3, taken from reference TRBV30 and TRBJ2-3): SQTIHQWPATLVQPVGSPLSLECTVEGTSNPNLYWYRQAAGRGLQLLFYSVGIGQISSEVPQNLSASRPQDRQFILSSKKLLLSDSGFYLCAWSVPTSGGTYTQYFGPGTRLTVL.

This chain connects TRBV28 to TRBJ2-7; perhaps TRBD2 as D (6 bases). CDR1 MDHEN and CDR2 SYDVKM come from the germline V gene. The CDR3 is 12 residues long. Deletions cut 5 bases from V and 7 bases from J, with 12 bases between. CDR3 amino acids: CASSLRGGEQYF. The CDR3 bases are TGTGCCAGCAGTCTCCGTGGGGGGGAGCAGTACTTC.

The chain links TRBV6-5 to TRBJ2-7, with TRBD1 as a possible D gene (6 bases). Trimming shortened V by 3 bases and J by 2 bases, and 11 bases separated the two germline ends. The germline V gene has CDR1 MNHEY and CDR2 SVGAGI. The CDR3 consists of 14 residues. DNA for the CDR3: TGTGCCAGCAGTTATGGGGGACAAACCTACGAGCAGTACTTC. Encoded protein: CASSYGGQTYEQYF.

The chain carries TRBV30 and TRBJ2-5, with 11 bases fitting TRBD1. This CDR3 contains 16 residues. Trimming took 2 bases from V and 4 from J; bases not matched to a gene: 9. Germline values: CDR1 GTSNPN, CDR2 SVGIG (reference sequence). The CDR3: CAWSPGQGATIETQYF. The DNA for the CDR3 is TGTGCCTGGAGTCCCGGACAGGGGGCTACGATAGAGACCCAGTACTTC. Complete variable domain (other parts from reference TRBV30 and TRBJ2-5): SQTIHQWPATLVQPVGSPLSLECTVEGTSNPNLYWYRQAAGRGLQLLFYSVGIGQISSEVPQNLSASRPQDRQFILSSKKLLLSDSGFYLCAWSPGQGATIETQYFGPGTRLLVL.

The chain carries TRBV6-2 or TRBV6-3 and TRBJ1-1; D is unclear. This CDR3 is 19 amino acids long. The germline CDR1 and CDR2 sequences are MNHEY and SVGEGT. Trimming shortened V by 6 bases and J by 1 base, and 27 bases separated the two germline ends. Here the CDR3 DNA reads TGTGCCAGCAGCCCTATCCGAGGTCTCGAGGCGGTACGGAACACTGAAGCTTTCTTT. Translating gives CASSPIRGLEAVRNTEAFF.

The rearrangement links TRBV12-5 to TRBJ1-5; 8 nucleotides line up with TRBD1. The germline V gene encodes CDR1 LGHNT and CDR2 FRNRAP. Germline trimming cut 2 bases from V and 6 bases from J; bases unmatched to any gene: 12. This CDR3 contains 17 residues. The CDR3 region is CASGLTAGQGTSQPQHF. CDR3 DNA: TGTGCTAGTGGTTTGACCGCAGGACAGGGCACGAGTCAGCCCCAGCATTTT.

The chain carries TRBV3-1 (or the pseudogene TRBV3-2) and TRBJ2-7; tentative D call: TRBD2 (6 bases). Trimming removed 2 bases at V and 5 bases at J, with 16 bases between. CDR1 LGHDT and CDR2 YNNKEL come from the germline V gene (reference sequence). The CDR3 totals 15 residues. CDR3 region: CASSQTGVVGDEQYF. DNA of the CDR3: TGTGCCAGCAGCCAAACGGGGGTCGTGGGCGACGAGCAGTACTTC.

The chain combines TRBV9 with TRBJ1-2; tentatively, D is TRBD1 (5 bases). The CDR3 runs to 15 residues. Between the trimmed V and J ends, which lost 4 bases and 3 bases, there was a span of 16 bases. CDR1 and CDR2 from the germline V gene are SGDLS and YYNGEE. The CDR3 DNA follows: TGTGCCAGCAGCCGGCCCCAGGGATGGGACTATGGCTACACCTTC. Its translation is CASSRPQGWDYGYTF.

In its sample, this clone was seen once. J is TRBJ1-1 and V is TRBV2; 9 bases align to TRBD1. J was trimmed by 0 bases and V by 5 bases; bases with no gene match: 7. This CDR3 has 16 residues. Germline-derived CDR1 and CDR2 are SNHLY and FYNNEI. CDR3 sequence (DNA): TGTGCCAGCAGTACAGGGGGCCTCAACATGAACACTGAAGCTTTCTTT. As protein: CASSTGGLNMNTEAFF.

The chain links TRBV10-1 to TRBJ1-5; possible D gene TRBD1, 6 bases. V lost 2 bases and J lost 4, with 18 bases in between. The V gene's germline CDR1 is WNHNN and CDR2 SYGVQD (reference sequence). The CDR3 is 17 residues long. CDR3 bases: TGCGCCAGCAGTGAGAGACATCGAGGGGGTACTAATCAGCCCCAGCATTTT. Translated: CASSERHRGGTNQPQHF.

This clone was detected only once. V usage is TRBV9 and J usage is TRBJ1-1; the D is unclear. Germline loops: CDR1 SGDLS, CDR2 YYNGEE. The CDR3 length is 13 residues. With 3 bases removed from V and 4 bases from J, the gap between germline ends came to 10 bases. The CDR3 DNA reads TGTGCCAGCAGCGCGGGAGGTTCCACTGAAGCTTTCTTT. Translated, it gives CASSAGGSTEAFF.

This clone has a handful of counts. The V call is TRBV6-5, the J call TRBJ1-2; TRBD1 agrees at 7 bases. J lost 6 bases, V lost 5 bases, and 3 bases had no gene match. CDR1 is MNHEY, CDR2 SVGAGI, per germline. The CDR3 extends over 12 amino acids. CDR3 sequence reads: CASSTTGNGYTF. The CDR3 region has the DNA TGTGCCAGCAGTACGACAGGGAATGGCTACACCTTC.

CDR3 DNA sequence: TGCAGCGTTGGTGGGAGGCTCGAAGGGGGCTACACCTTC. Its translation: CSVGGRLEGGYTF. J is TRBJ1-2 and V is TRBV29-1; D remains ambiguous. The CDR3 loop spans 13 amino acids. The ends were cut back, 4 bases at V and 8 bases at J, with 17 bases in the middle. Germline V gene sequence: CDR1 SQVTM, CDR2 ANQGSEA.